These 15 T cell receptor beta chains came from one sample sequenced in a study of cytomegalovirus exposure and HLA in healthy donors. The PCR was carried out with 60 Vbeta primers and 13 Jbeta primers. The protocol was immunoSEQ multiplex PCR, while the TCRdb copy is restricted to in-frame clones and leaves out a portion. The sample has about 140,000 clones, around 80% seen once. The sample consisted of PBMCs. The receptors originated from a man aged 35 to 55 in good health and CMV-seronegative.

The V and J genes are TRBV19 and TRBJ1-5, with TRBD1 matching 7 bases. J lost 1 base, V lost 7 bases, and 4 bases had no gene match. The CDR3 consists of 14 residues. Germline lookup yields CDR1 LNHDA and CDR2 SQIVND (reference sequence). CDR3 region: CASTGDRSNQPQHF. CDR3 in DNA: TGTGCCAGTACAGGGGACAGAAGCAATCAGCCCCAGCATTTT.

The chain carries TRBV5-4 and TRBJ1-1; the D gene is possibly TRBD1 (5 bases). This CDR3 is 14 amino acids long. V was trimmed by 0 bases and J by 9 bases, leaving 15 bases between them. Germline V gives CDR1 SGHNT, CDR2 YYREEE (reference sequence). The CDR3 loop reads CASSLEQAELKAFF. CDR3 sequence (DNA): TGTGCCAGCAGCTTGGAACAGGCGGAACTAAAAGCTTTCTTT.

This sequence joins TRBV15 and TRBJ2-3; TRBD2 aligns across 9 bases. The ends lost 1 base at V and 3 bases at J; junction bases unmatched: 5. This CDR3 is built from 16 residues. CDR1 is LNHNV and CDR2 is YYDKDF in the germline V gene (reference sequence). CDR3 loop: CATSRVTSGSTDTQYF. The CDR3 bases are TGTGCCACCAGCAGAGTGACTAGCGGATCGACAGATACGCAGTATTTT.

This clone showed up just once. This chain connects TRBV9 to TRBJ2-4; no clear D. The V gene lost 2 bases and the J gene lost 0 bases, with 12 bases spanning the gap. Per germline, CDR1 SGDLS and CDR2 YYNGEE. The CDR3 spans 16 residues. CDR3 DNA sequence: TGTGCCAGCAGCGTTTCGCTCGAGGTAGCCAAAAACATTCAGTACTTC. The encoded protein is CASSVSLEVAKNIQYF.

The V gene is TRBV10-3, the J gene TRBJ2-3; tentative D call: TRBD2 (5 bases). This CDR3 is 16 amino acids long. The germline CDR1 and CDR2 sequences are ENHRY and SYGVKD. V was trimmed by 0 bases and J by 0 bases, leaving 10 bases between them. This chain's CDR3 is CAISESEARSTDTQYF. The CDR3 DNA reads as TGTGCCATCAGTGAGTCGGAGGCGAGAAGCACAGATACGCAGTATTTT.

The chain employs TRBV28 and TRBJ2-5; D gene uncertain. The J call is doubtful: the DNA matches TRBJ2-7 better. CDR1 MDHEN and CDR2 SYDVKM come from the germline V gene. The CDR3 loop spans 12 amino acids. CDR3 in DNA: TGTGCCAGCTCTAAAGACTGGTACGAGCAGTACTTC. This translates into CASSKDWYEQYF.

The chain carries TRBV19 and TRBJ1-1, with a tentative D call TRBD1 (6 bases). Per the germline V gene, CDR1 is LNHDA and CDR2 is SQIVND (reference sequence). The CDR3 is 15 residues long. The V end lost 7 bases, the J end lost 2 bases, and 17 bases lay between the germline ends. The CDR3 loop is CASTPMDRINTEAFF. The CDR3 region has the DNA TGTGCCAGTACCCCAATGGACAGAATCAACACTGAAGCTTTCTTT.

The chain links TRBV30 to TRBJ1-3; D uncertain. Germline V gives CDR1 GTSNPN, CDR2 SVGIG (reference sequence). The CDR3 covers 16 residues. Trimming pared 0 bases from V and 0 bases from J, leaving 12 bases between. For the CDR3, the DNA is TGTGCCTGGAGTGTACGACTGGTTTACTCTGGAAACACCATATATTTT. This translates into CAWSVRLVYSGNTIYF. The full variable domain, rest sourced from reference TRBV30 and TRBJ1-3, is SQTIHQWPATLVQPVGSPLSLECTVEGTSNPNLYWYRQAAGRGLQLLFYSVGIGQISSEVPQNLSASRPQDRQFILSSKKLLLSDSGFYLCAWSVRLVYSGNTIYFGEGSWLTVV.

CDR3: CASSYKRQGGTQYF. CDR3 coding DNA: TGTGCCAGCAGTTACAAAAGACAGGGTGGGACCCAGTACTTC. The chain employs TRBV7-6 and TRBJ2-5; 7 bases map to TRBD1. The CDR3 covers 14 residues. Germline V gives CDR1 SGHVS, CDR2 FNYEAQ. The ends lost 6 bases at V and 7 bases at J; junction bases unmatched: 11.

The CDR3: CAISVETGTGGWETQYF. As DNA, the CDR3 is TGTGCCATCAGTGTGGAAACCGGGACAGGGGGATGGGAGACCCAGTACTTC. The rearrangement links TRBV10-3 to TRBJ2-5; 11 positions match TRBD1. CDR1 and CDR2 (germline): ENHRY, SYGVKD. V was clipped by 4 bases and J by 5 bases; unmatched bases: 12. This CDR3 spans 17 amino acids.

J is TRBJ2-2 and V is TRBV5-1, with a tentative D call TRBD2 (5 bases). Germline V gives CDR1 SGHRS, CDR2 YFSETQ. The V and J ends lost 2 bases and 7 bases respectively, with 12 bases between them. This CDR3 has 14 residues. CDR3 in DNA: TGCGCCAGCAGCTTCGAGGTCGAGGGCGGGGAGCTGTTTTTT. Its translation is CASSFEVEGGELFF. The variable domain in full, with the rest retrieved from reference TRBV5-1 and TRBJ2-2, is KAGVTQTPRYLIKTRGQQVTLSCSPISGHRSVSWYQQTPGQGLQFLFEYFSETQRNKGNFPGRFSGRQFSNSRSEMNVSTLELGDSALYLCASSFEVEGGELFFGEGSRLTVL.

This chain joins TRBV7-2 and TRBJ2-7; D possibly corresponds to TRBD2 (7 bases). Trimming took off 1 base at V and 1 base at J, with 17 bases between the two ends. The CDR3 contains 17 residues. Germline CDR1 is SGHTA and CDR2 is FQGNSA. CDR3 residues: CASSLEGGGRVSYEQYF. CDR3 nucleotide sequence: TGTGCCAGCAGCTTAGAGGGGGGAGGGAGGGTTTCCTACGAGCAGTACTTC.

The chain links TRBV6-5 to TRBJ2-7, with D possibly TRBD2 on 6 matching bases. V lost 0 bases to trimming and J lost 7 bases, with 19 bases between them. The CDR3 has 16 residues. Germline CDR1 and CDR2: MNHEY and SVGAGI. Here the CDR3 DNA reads TGTGCCAGCAGTTACTCGGGGCCCGGGAGCCTCGTGGAGCAGTACTTC. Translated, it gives CASSYSGPGSLVEQYF.

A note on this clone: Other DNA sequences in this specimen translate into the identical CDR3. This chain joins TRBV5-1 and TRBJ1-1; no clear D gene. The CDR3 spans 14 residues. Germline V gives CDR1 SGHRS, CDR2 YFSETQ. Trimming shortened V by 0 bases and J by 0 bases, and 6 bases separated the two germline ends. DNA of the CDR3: TGCGCCAGCAGCTTGGTTCCTATGAACACTGAAGCTTTCTTT. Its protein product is CASSLVPMNTEAFF.

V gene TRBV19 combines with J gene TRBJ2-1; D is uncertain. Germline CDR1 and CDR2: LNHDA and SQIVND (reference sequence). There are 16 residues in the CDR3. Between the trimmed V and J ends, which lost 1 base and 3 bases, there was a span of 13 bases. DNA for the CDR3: TGTGCCAGTAGTATAGCCCTCGAGAACTTCTACAATGAGCAGTTCTTC. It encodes CASSIALENFYNEQFF.